These 22 T cell receptor beta chains share one sample of origin, sequenced in a study of cytomegalovirus exposure and HLA in healthy donors. PCR was performed using 60 Vbeta and 13 Jbeta primers. Sequenced by immunoSEQ multiplex PCR; TCRdb stores in-frame clones only, minus some. The sample contains 180,000 or so clones, more than 75% of which appear only once. The sample taken for sequencing was PBMCs. The receptor source for this set is a woman in her twenties or thirties in good health and CMV-seropositive.

V gene TRBV14 combines with J gene TRBJ2-2; D possibly corresponds to TRBD1 (6 bases). Germline CDR1 reads SGHDN; CDR2 reads FVKESK. This CDR3 contains 15 residues. V gave up 3 bases and J gave up 2 bases, with 10 bases separating them. For the CDR3, the DNA is TGTGCCAGCAGCCAGGGCAGGGGCAACACCGGGGAGCTGTTTTTT. The encoded protein is CASSQGRGNTGELFF.

CDR3 nucleotide sequence: TGTGCCACTACCGCCGGGACAGGCGCACAAGAGACCCAGTACTTC. It yields the protein CATTAGTGAQETQYF. The chain combines TRBV10-3 with TRBJ2-5; 8 bases line up with TRBD1. Germline V gene data show CDR1 as ENHRY and CDR2 as SYGVKD. CDR3 length: 15 residues. Trimming removed 10 bases from V and 2 bases from J; junction bases left unmatched: 12.

This rearrangement joins TRBV19 to TRBJ1-1, with 11 bases lining up with TRBD1. V gave up 2 bases and J gave up 2 bases; unmatched junction bases: 4. CDR1 LNHDA and CDR2 SQIVND come from the germline V gene (reference sequence). The CDR3 loop spans 16 amino acids. CDR3 protein: CASSISGQGANTEAFF. The DNA for the CDR3 is TGTGCCAGTAGTATATCCGGACAGGGGGCAAACACTGAAGCTTTCTTT.

This clone has a single count. V is TRBV5-6 and J is TRBJ1-2; D may be TRBD1 (5 bases). Trimming pared 4 bases from V and 3 bases from J, leaving 13 bases between. The CDR3 extends over 14 amino acids. Germline lookup yields CDR1 SGHDT and CDR2 YYEEEE. The CDR3, as DNA: TGTGCCAGCAGCCCGGGGGGGGTATACTATGGCTACACCTTC. It codes for CASSPGGVYYGYTF.

This chain links TRBV5-1 with TRBJ2-5; 7 bases line up with TRBD1. The DNA end is more similar to TRBJ2-7, so the J call may be wrong. CDR3 length: 15 amino acids. The V gene's germline CDR1 is SGHRS and CDR2 YFSETQ. In DNA, the CDR3 is TGCGCCAGCAGCTTGGCCTGGACAGGCACCTACGAGCAGTACTTC. Translated: CASSLAWTGTYEQYF.

The rearrangement uses TRBV27 and TRBJ2-1; D is undetermined. There are 11 residues in the CDR3. CDR1 is MNHEY and CDR2 is SMNVEV in the germline V gene (reference sequence). Deletions cut 7 bases from V and 6 bases from J, with 7 bases between. The DNA for the CDR3 is TGTGCCAGCAAACAATCCAATGAGCAGTTCTTC. Translated: CASKQSNEQFF.

The chain is built from TRBV27 and TRBJ2-7, with 8 bases lining up with TRBD1. CDR1 and CDR2 from the germline V gene are MNHEY and SMNVEV (reference sequence). V shed 6 bases, J shed 5 bases, and the junction held 9 bases outside the gene matches. CDR3 length: 14 amino acids. Here the CDR3 reads CASRIGQGVHEQYF. The CDR3 DNA is TGTGCCAGCAGGATCGGACAGGGCGTCCACGAGCAGTACTTC.

The chain recombines TRBV6-5 with TRBJ1-2; 7 bases match TRBD1. The CDR3 extends over 13 amino acids. V shed 5 bases and J 5 bases; nucleotides not matched to a gene: 5. CDR1 and CDR2 (germline): MNHEY, SVGAGI. The DNA for the CDR3 is TGTGCCAGCAGTCGTAAGACAGGGTATGGCTACACCTTC. Translating gives CASSRKTGYGYTF.

V and J are TRBV2 and TRBJ1-4; D gene unclear. Trimming cost V 3 bases and J 8 bases, with 7 bases left between them. Per the germline V gene, CDR1 is SNHLY and CDR2 is FYNNEI. The CDR3 extends over 12 amino acids. The CDR3 sequence is CASSERAEKLFF. The CDR3 DNA reads as TGTGCCAGCAGTGAGAGGGCGGAAAAACTGTTTTTT.

The chain recombines TRBV27 with TRBJ2-1; D perhaps matches TRBD2 (5 bases). The CDR3 contains 13 residues. V gave up 7 bases and J gave up 8 bases, with 15 bases separating them. Germline loops: CDR1 MNHEY, CDR2 SMNVEV (reference sequence). The CDR3 DNA follows: TGTGCCAGCACCCCTAAGGTCGGGGATGAGCAGTTCTTC. It specifies CASTPKVGDEQFF.

The chain recombines TRBV9 with TRBJ2-7; TRBD2 aligns across 11 bases. CDR3 length equals 14 residues. V was clipped by 4 bases and J by 4 bases; unmatched bases: 4. CDR1 and CDR2 (germline): SGDLS, YYNGEE. DNA for the CDR3: TGTGCCAGCAGCATCTCTAGCGGGGGGTACGAGCAGTACTTC. Translated, it gives CASSISSGGYEQYF. The variable domain in full, with the rest retrieved from reference TRBV9 and TRBJ2-7, is DSGVTQTPKHLITATGQRVTLRCSPRSGDLSVYWYQQSLDQGLQFLIQYYNGEERAKGNILERFSAQQFPDLHSELNLSSLELGDSALYFCASSISSGGYEQYFGPGTRLTVT.

The V gene is TRBV7-2, the J gene TRBJ2-3; no clear D gene. Germline CDR1 is SGHTA and CDR2 is FQGNSA. The V end lost 5 bases, the J end lost 2 bases, and 14 bases lay between the germline ends. There are 15 residues in the CDR3. The CDR3 DNA reads TGTGCCAGCAGCCGTTCCCGGGTGTTCACAGATACGCAGTATTTT. Translating it yields CASSRSRVFTDTQYF. Full variable domain (missing parts from reference TRBV7-2 and TRBJ2-3): GAGVSQSPSNKVTEKGKDVELRCDPISGHTALYWYRQSLGQGLEFLIYFQGNSAPDKSGLPSDRFSAERTGGSVSTLTIQRTQQEDSAVYLCASSRSRVFTDTQYFGPGTRLTVL.

The chain is built from TRBV4-3 and TRBJ1-2; D ambiguous. The length of the CDR3 is 15 residues. The germline gives CDR1 LGHNA, CDR2 YSLEER. Trimming shortened V by 0 bases and J by 0 bases, and 8 bases separated the two germline ends. For the CDR3, the DNA is TGCGCCAGCAGCCAAGATACGGTAGCTAACTATGGCTACACCTTC. Translating it yields CASSQDTVANYGYTF.

This clone was recorded once. One junction end disagrees with the germline gene, perhaps due to a read error. The chain couples TRBV18 to TRBJ1-4, with a possible D match to TRBD1 (6 bases). The CDR3 runs 15 residues. Germline V gene lookup returns CDR1 KGHSH and CDR2 LQKENI. CDR3 nucleotides: TGTGCCAGCTCACCGGGGGCAATTGCTAAGGAAAAACTGTTTTTT. Its protein is CASSPGAIAKEKLFF.

This clone was seen a single time. The chain has TRBV4-3 and TRBJ1-2, with D hard to call. Germline loops: CDR1 LGHNA, CDR2 YSLEER. The CDR3 extends over 13 amino acids. Trimming took 3 bases from V and 5 from J, leaving 10 bases between them. The CDR3 DNA reads TGCGCCAGCAGCCAGCGGCTGCGGTATGGCTACACCTTC. This translates into CASSQRLRYGYTF.

CDR3 coding DNA: TGTGCCTGGACTCGGACTTGGGCGAACACCGGGGAGCTGTTTTTT. This encodes CAWTRTWANTGELFF. The chain combines TRBV30 with TRBJ2-2; D may be TRBD2 (5 bases). The CDR3 runs to 15 residues. Trimming removed 4 bases from V and 0 bases from J, with 12 bases in between. Germline V gives CDR1 GTSNPN, CDR2 SVGIG (reference sequence).

The chain has TRBV5-5 and TRBJ2-7, with 7 bases matching TRBD2. Looked up from germline, CDR1 is SGHKS and CDR2 is YYEKEE (reference sequence). Trimming cost V 0 bases and J 4 bases; bases outside gene matches: 7. The CDR3 loop spans 15 amino acids. Here the CDR3 reads CASSLEGGVTYEQYF. The DNA of the CDR3 is TGTGCCAGCAGCTTGGAGGGAGGGGTGACTTACGAGCAGTACTTC. Full variable domain (rest looked up from reference TRBV5-5 and TRBJ2-7): DAGVTQSPTHLIKTRGQQVTLRCSPISGHKSVSWYQQVLGQGPQFIFQYYEKEERGRGNFPDRFSARQFPNYSSELNVNALLLGDSALYLCASSLEGGVTYEQYFGPGTRLTVT.

The chain carries TRBV2 and TRBJ1-6, with D possibly matching TRBD1 (6 bases). The CDR3 loop spans 13 amino acids. V was pared by 4 bases and J by 9 bases, with 10 bases between. CDR1 and CDR2 from the germline V gene are SNHLY and FYNNEI. The chain's CDR3 is CASSADSFSPLHF. In DNA, the CDR3 is TGTGCCAGCAGTGCGGACAGTTTTTCACCCCTCCACTTT. Complete variable domain (other parts from reference TRBV2 and TRBJ1-6): EPEVTQTPSHQVTQMGQEVILRCVPISNHLYFYWYRQILGQKVEFLVSFYNNEISEKSEIFDDQFSVERPDGSNFTLKIRSTKLEDSAMYFCASSADSFSPLHFGNGTRLTVT.

This clone was counted between two and nine times. V gene TRBV7-2 combines with J gene TRBJ1-2; 10 nucleotides match TRBD1. CDR1 SGHTA and CDR2 FQGNSA come from the germline V gene. The CDR3 consists of 14 residues. V dropped 5 bases and J dropped 7; count of bases not matched to a gene: 7. This CDR3 is CASSPGTGVVGYTF. In nucleotides, the CDR3 is TGTGCCAGCAGCCCGGGGACAGGGGTCGTTGGCTACACCTTC.

CDR3 region: CASSHSSGSVETQYF. The CDR3 coding sequence is TGTGCCAGCAGCCACTCGTCAGGGTCAGTAGAGACCCAGTACTTC. The gene calls are TRBV4-2 and TRBJ2-5; D may be TRBD1 (5 bases). This CDR3 has 15 residues. The germline V gene has CDR1 LGHNA and CDR2 YNFKEQ. The V end was cut by 3 bases, the J end by 4 bases, with 15 bases between.

V usage is TRBV19 and J usage is TRBJ1-3; 8 bases are a match to TRBD1. The V gene end was trimmed by 9 bases and the J gene end by 5 bases; junction bases not matched to a gene: 9. Germline values: CDR1 LNHDA, CDR2 SQIVND (reference sequence). CDR3 length equals 14 residues. The CDR3 nucleotides are TGTGCCAGCGCCGGGACAGGCGTACGAAACACCATATATTTT. Translation: CASAGTGVRNTIYF.

The rearrangement joins TRBV5-1 to TRBJ2-1, with 7 bases that match TRBD2. The CDR3 loop spans 18 amino acids. Germline CDR1 reads SGHRS; CDR2 reads YFSETQ. The junction had 15 bases not matched to a gene; V was cut back by 2 bases and J by 4 bases. As DNA, the CDR3 is TGCGCCAGCAGCTTCCAAAACAAGTGGGCGGGGGAGTACAATGAGCAGTTCTTC. Translation gives CASSFQNKWAGEYNEQFF.